The source of this T cell receptor beta chain is a study of blood T cell repertoires in COVID-19 (TCRdb year 2020). Broadly, across the study: Samples from collaborators originated in the United States, Italy and Spain and spanned both the acute and convalescent phases of COVID-19. The repertoires were released in a freely available public database intended as a resource for research on the immune response to SARS-CoV-2. The material from the prospective study consisted of cDNA or gDNA derived from T cells, B-cell-depleted T cells, or PBMCs. The sample metadata nearly always contained a de-identified subject ID, COVID-19 status, age in years and sex. Where available, HLA class I and class II types were obtained from metadata supplied by the sample provider rather than from assay-based typing. The dataset comprised deeply sampled blood TCRbeta repertoires from subjects exposed to, actively infected with, or recovered from COVID-19. Samples came from the ongoing ImmuneRACE study (first 160 participants) plus 1,254 subjects from 6 global collaborators. Results and caveats for the whole study, not just this receptor: The quantity of clinical and demographic metadata differed by source and by participant and was supplied without curation.

This clone occurred a few times. The antigen it recognizes is unknown. Base-call qualities are not available, and no considerably larger clone is one nucleotide away. TCRbeta CDR3 regions were amplified from genomic DNA by means of the immunoSEQ Assay, a bias-controlled multiplex PCR. The authors processed their data as follows. The number of nucleated cells in each sample was estimated from the amplification of reference gene primers within the assay. To quantify the absolute abundance of each unique TCRbeta CDR3 rearrangement, sequence reads were collapsed and filtered. For each sample, productive Simpson clonality was calculated by taking the square root of Simpson's diversity index across productive rearrangements. TCRdb re-hosts the immuneACCESS table, in-frame sequences only. Its copies lack some clones; in the studies checked, an unresolved V gene accounts for under half of them, and the cause for the rest is not known. The DNA gave D and trimming, while V, J and clone size come from that table. The sample table holds fewer than 250,000 clones, of which about 85% were seen once. The ten largest account for roughly 0.69% of the sample.

Each collaborating institution followed its own protocols to collect whole blood in K2EDTA tubes. For TCRbeta analysis, collaborator samples were shipped as frozen whole blood, as isolated PBMCs, or as DNA extracted from either sample type. Germline trimming amounts to 3 bases on V and 4 bases on J, with 6 as the count of junction bases outside the gene matches. CDR1 is given as SGHNT and CDR2 as YYREEE, both from the germline V gene (reference sequence). The CDR3 has 14 amino acids, counting the end cysteine and phenylalanine. Only the CDR3 part of the read is kept: 42 bases, read in frame from the first base.

This clonotype was obtained from a middle-aged man with acute or convalescent COVID-19. The sample consisted of peripheral blood. Recombination connected TRBV5-4 to TRBJ1-2, and 7 junction bases match TRBD1. The CDR3 region: CASSSTGMTYGYTF. The DNA sequence follows: TGTGCCAGCAGCTCGACAGGGATGACCTATGGCTACACCTTC.